A single sample is the source of the 7 T cell receptor beta chains below, sequenced in a study of blood T cell repertoires in COVID-19. The repertoire was sequenced with immunoSEQ multiplex PCR; TCRdb's copy has only in-frame clones and lacks some. The data contain hundreds of thousands of clones, 85% to 90% of them seen just once; the ten biggest clones take up more than 0.95%. Sequences were obtained from PBMCs or T cells enriched from blood (not recorded which). The source is a man aged 30 to 39 who had recovered from COVID-19.

The chain carries TRBV28 and TRBJ1-5; D gene uncertain. Between the trimmed V and J ends, which lost 5 bases and 4 bases, there was a span of 15 bases. CDR1 is MDHEN, CDR2 SYDVKM, per germline. The CDR3 is made up of 15 amino acids. CDR3 sequence: CASSPANGDNQPQHF. CDR3 sequence (DNA): TGTGCCAGCAGTCCCGCCAACGGGGATAATCAGCCCCAGCATTTT.

The chain recombines TRBV30 with TRBJ1-5, with TRBD1 matching 7 bases. The V gene's germline CDR1 is GTSNPN and CDR2 SVGIG (reference sequence). This CDR3 spans 16 amino acids. V trimming: 2 bases; J trimming: 0 bases; junction bases outside the gene matches: 7. CDR3 in DNA: TGTGCCTGGAGTTACCGACAGGGCTATAGCAATCAGCCCCAGCATTTT. This codes for CAWSYRQGYSNQPQHF. Supplemented by reference TRBV30 and TRBJ1-5, the full variable domain reads SQTIHQWPATLVQPVGSPLSLECTVEGTSNPNLYWYRQAAGRGLQLLFYSVGIGQISSEVPQNLSASRPQDRQFILSSKKLLLSDSGFYLCAWSYRQGYSNQPQHFGDGTRLSIL.

This chain joins TRBV2 and TRBJ1-1; 7 nucleotides match TRBD1. The CDR3 extends over 12 amino acids. The V segment lost 9 bases and the J segment 1 base; nucleotides outside the gene matches: 2. Germline CDR1 and CDR2: SNHLY and FYNNEI. The CDR3 loop is CARRDRNTEAFF. CDR3 sequence (DNA): TGTGCCAGAAGGGACAGGAACACTGAAGCTTTCTTT.

V usage is TRBV29-1 and J usage is TRBJ2-5; 7 nucleotides agree with TRBD2. Germline V gene data show CDR1 as SQVTM and CDR2 as ANQGSEA. This CDR3 region has 14 residues. V shed 4 bases and J 4 bases; nucleotides not matched to a gene: 9. The CDR3 DNA reads TGCAGCGTTGGGAGCGGGATAAGAGGAGAGACCCAGTACTTC. Amino acids: CSVGSGIRGETQYF.

The rearrangement joins TRBV30 to TRBJ2-7; 9 positions match TRBD1. Germline loops: CDR1 GTSNPN, CDR2 SVGIG (reference sequence). V lost 4 bases and J lost 0; bases outside the gene matches: 4. CDR3 size: 14 residues. The CDR3 reads CAWTGTGNSYEQYF. The CDR3, as DNA: TGTGCCTGGACCGGGACAGGGAACTCCTACGAGCAGTACTTC.

This clone was detected only once. This chain uses TRBV5-1 with TRBJ1-6; 8 bases agree with TRBD1. V shed 3 bases, J shed 13 bases, and the junction held 12 bases outside the gene matches. Germline-derived CDR1 and CDR2 are SGHRS and YFSETQ. CDR3 size: 15 residues. CDR3 region: CASSSKTGGNNPLHF. In DNA, the CDR3 is TGCGCCAGCAGCTCTAAAACAGGGGGAAATAATCCCCTCCACTTT.

V usage is TRBV24-1 and J usage is TRBJ2-5; 7 positions agree with TRBD2. V trimming: 9 bases; J trimming: 4 bases; junction bases outside the gene matches: 10. Germline-derived CDR1 and CDR2 are KGHDR and SFDVKD. CDR3 length: 14 residues. The CDR3 here is CATGKSGKGETQYF. DNA for the CDR3: TGTGCCACCGGGAAGAGCGGGAAGGGAGAGACCCAGTACTTC.